This is a list of T cell receptor beta chains from one sample in a study of cytomegalovirus exposure and HLA in healthy donors. Using immunoSEQ multiplex PCR, the repertoire was profiled, and TCRdb retains in-frame clones only, with some absent. The sample lists about 180,000 clones, over 65% occurring once. Material: PBMCs. All receptors come from a woman aged 25-40 years in good health and CMV-seropositive. Both conserved end residues are part of each CDR3. The D gene is left open where the match is weak. Size tells how often a clone was seen (once, few, many) or the class of an expanded clone, and some rows leave it out.

V,size,J,D,DNA,CDR3
TRBV7-2,.,TRBJ2-7,.,TGTGCCAGCAGCTTAGGTGGCAGGGACTACGAGCAGTACTTC,CASSLGGRDYEQYF
TRBV5-1,.,TRBJ2-3,.,TGCGCCAGCTCCAGCGTAAGCACAGATACGCAGTATTTT,CASSSVSTDTQYF
TRBV19,.,TRBJ2-7,TRBD1,TGTGCCAGTAGTAACACAGGGGGAGGCTACGAGCAGTACTTC,CASSNTGGGYEQYF
TRBV27,.,TRBJ1-1,.,TGTGCCAGCAGCGGATTCAGGGGCCACACTGAAGCTTTCTTT,CASSGFRGHTEAFF
TRBV21-1,.,TRBJ1-2,.,TGTGCCAGCAGCAACCCACAGGGGCTCTGGGGCTACACCTTC,CASSNPQGLWGYTF
TRBV4-2,.,TRBJ2-7,TRBD1,TGTGCCAGCAGCCAAGAAATGCCGGGACAGGGATTTTACGAGCAGTACTTC,CASSQEMPGQGFYEQYF
TRBV5-1,once,TRBJ2-4,TRBD1,TGCGCCAGCAGCCCGGGACAGGGTGAGGACATTCAGTACTTC,CASSPGQGEDIQYF
TRBV7-9,.,TRBJ1-2,TRBD1,TGTGCCAGCAGCTTAGGCGACAGGGGCGGCTACACCTTC,CASSLGDRGGYTF
TRBV29-1,.,TRBJ2-7,.,TGCAGCGTTGACCAGGGTCCCTACGAGCAGTACTTC,CSVDQGPYEQYF
TRBV7-3,.,TRBJ2-1,TRBD2,TGTGCCAGCAGGGACGCGGGAGGCAATGAGCAGTTCTTC,CASRDAGGNEQFF
TRBV19,once,TRBJ1-1,.,TGTGCCAGTAGTCCTACGTTCAGGGCGGAAACTTTCTTT,CASSPTFRAETFF
TRBV4-2,.,TRBJ2-2,TRBD1,TGTGCCAGCAGCCAAGATTGGGACAGGGGGACCGGGGAGCTGTTTTTT,CASSQDWDRGTGELFF
TRBV6-1,.,TRBJ1-4,.,TGTGCCAGCACCCAAAACAGGGCCACTAATGAAAAACTGTTTTTT,CASTQNRATNEKLFF
TRBV2,few,TRBJ2-4,TRBD2,TGTGCCAGCAGTGAGCGGGGAGGGGTAGCCAAAAACATTCAGTACTTC,CASSERGGVAKNIQYF
TRBV7-9,.,TRBJ2-3,TRBD1,TGTGCCAGCAGCCCGGACAGGGAAACAGATACGCAGTATTTT,CASSPDRETDTQYF
TRBV4-2,.,TRBJ2-3,TRBD2,TGTGCCAGCACCCCGACTAGCGGGACAGATACGCAGTATTTT,CASTPTSGTDTQYF
TRBV7-8,.,TRBJ2-1,.,TGTGCCAGTAGGGGTTCCTACAATGAGCAGTTCTTC,CASRGSYNEQFF
TRBV11-3,.,TRBJ2-1,TRBD2,TGTGCCAGCAGCTTAGATCGCCTAGCGGGAACGAATGAGCAGTTCTTC,CASSLDRLAGTNEQFF
TRBV2,once,TRBJ1-3,.,TGTGCCAGCAGGATCCAGGGTGCTGGAAACACCATATATTTT,CASRIQGAGNTIYF
TRBV9,.,TRBJ2-1,TRBD2,TGTGCCAGCAGCGTAGCAGGGACTAGCAATGAGCAGTTCTTC,CASSVAGTSNEQFF
TRBV28,.,TRBJ2-7,.,TGTGCCAGCAGTTTTCGGGGAACAGACTACGAGCAGTACTTC,CASSFRGTDYEQYF
TRBV6-1,.,TRBJ2-4,.,TGTGCCAGCAGTGATCAGGGGTCAGTCGGCATTCAGTACTTC,CASSDQGSVGIQYF
TRBV28,once,TRBJ2-1,TRBD2,TGTGCCAGCCAAGCGGGAGGGCTTTACAATGAGCAGTTCTTC,CASQAGGLYNEQFF
TRBV7-2,.,TRBJ2-5,.,TGTGCCAGCACCCACAGCGAGACCCAGTACTTC,CASTHSETQYF
TRBV7-2,.,TRBJ1-2,TRBD1,TGTGCCAGCAGCCCGCGGGGGGGACAGACCTTCCGCTACACCTTC,CASSPRGGQTFRYTF
TRBV15,.,TRBJ2-7,.,TGTGCCACCAGCAGAGGGGGGGAATCTCACGAGCAGTACTTC,CATSRGGESHEQYF
TRBV2,.,TRBJ2-2,TRBD2,TGTGCCAGCAGTTTTGAGGCGGGAGGGCCCGGGGAGCTGTTTTTT,CASSFEAGGPGELFF
TRBV12-2,.,TRBJ1-1,.,TGTGCAAGTCGCTTAGTGGTTAGGGGCTCGAACACTGAAGCTTTCTTT,CASRLVVRGSNTEAFF
TRBV5-1,once,TRBJ1-4,.,TGCGCCAGCAGCTTGGGACAGCAAGTAACTAATGAAAAACTGTTTTTT,CASSLGQQVTNEKLFF
TRBV9,few,TRBJ2-7,TRBD1,TGTGCCAGCAGCGCACGGACAGGGTATATGTACGAGCAGTACTTC,CASSARTGYMYEQYF
TRBV10-1,.,TRBJ2-1,.,TGCGCCAGCAGTCGGGACTCCCCCTTTAGGAATGAGCAGTTCTTC,CASSRDSPFRNEQFF
TRBV30,.,TRBJ2-7,TRBD2,TGTGCCTGGATACGGCGGGAGGGAGTCGAGCAGTACTTC,CAWIRREGVEQYF
TRBV11-2,once,TRBJ2-2,.,TGTGCCGGGGCCGCGACGAGACACACCGGGGAGCTGTTTTTT,CAGAATRHTGELFF
TRBV15,few,TRBJ2-3,.,TGTGCCACCAGCAGAGACAGGGGCCCCGCAGATACGCAGTATTTT,CATSRDRGPADTQYF
TRBV19,.,TRBJ2-1,TRBD2,TGTGCCAGTAGTATGGGACTAGCGGGATTTCCGGATGAGCAGTTCTTC,CASSMGLAGFPDEQFF
TRBV7-8,.,TRBJ1-2,TRBD1,TGTGCCAGCAGCCCCGACGTGGGGACAGGGGGCTATGGCTACACCTTC,CASSPDVGTGGYGYTF
TRBV28,.,TRBJ1-3,.,TGTGCCAGCAGCCCCCCTCCTGGAAACACCATATATTTT,CASSPPPGNTIYF
TRBV5-1,.,TRBJ1-2,.,TGCGCCAGCAGCTTCGAGGGGGGGGGCTACACCTTC,CASSFEGGGYTF
TRBV18,.,TRBJ2-7,TRBD2,TGTGCCAGCTCACCCCCCGGGACTAGCGGGAAATACGAGCAGTACTTC,CASSPPGTSGKYEQYF
TRBV18,.,TRBJ2-5,.,TGTGCCAGCTCCCCGGGTGGCCAAGAGACCCAGTACTTC,CASSPGGQETQYF
TRBV18,.,TRBJ2-3,TRBD1,TGTGCCAGCTCACCACCGGGGCAGACAGGGTCGGGGACAGATACGCAGTATTTT,CASSPPGQTGSGTDTQYF
TRBV7-9,once,TRBJ2-1,TRBD2,TGTGCCAGCAGCTCTAGCGGGAAAAGAGATGCGGGGTTCTTC,CASSSSGKRDAGFF
TRBV5-4,.,TRBJ2-7,TRBD2,TGTGCCAGCAGCGTTCTAGCGGGAGGGCCCGGGGAGCAGTACTTC,CASSVLAGGPGEQYF
TRBV30,.,TRBJ1-3,TRBD1,TGTGCCGGCCGGGACAGGGGGTTGGGGTCATCGGGCTTCGGAAACACCATATATTTT,CAGRDRGLGSSGFGNTIYF
TRBV6-1,.,TRBJ1-3,TRBD1,TGTGCCAGCAGTAAACCGGACAGGGCTGGAAACACCATATATTTT,CASSKPDRAGNTIYF
TRBV28,.,TRBJ1-1,.,TGTGCCAGCAGTTCGGGAAACTTGAACACTGAAGCTTTCTTT,CASSSGNLNTEAFF
TRBV28,.,TRBJ2-1,TRBD2,TGTGCCAGCAGCCCTAGCGGGAGGGCCGAGGTTGAGCAGTTCTTC,CASSPSGRAEVEQFF